The entry below describes one T cell receptor beta chain. This clonotype appeared many times. The clone's antigen remains unknown. No much larger clone is present one base from it, and per-base qualities are unavailable. This specimen comes from a study of response to subunit inactivated influenza vaccine (dated by TCRdb to the late 2010s). Notes on the research overall: Deep quantitative T cell receptor repertoire profiling was used in the study to track responses to a trivalent subunit inactivated influenza vaccine. Here is what the overall study found, with its caveats: The authors suggested that each seasonal influenza vaccination may recruit only a limited number of new T cells.

The method was RT-PCR. The run used an Illumina HiSeq 2500. Clones were called with MiXCR by TCRdb after fastp trimmed the public reads at Q25, and only in-frame beta chains were retained. For every CDR3 protein sequence, its rows merge into one entry that carries the most common genes and DNA. Present in this sample are almost 250,000 distinct CDR3 sequences, more than 10% of which were seen just once. The ten largest clonotypes hold approximately 8.4% of the sample. The CDR3, cysteine through phenylalanine, is 16 amino acids long. Just CDR3 DNA is preserved here, 48 bases in frame from base 1. Germline trimming: 5 bases from V, 8 bases from J; junction bases outside gene matches: 12. As encoded in the germline V gene (reference sequence), CDR1 is SEHNR while CDR2 is FQNEAQ.

The TCR originated in a man aged 50 or older who received an inactivated influenza vaccine. Donor details come from another sample of the same person, matched by shared clones. The sequences come from non-naive T cells sorted from PBMCs, collected less than 15 days before vaccination. Per the publication, the cell subset or site label means: memory T cell fraction. The chain employs TRBV7-9 and TRBJ1-4; TRBD1 lines up with 9 middle nucleotides. The sequence in DNA is TGTGCCAGCAGCCTACTACCGGGACAGGGAACCGAAAAACTGTTTTTT. It translates to CASSLLPGQGTEKLFF.